This T cell receptor beta chain appears in the sequencing data of a study of neurological immune-mediated disorders. Study conclusions and caveats: None of the CDR3 amino acid sequences found in expanded clones was shared across subjects. This suggests that the TCR-beta repertoires were private in all groups.

The controls, all healthy individuals, were blood bank volunteers in Maryland, USA. This clonotype was observed many times. The antigen is unknown. Every sequencing run returned over 170 million TCR-beta sequences, which were derived from 15-18 subjects. TCRdb called the 5' RACE reads again in MiXCR, with one record for every CDR3 protein. The sample carries around 46,000 distinct CDR3 sequences, under 30% recorded once. The sequenced sample consisted of PBMCs. The clonotype originates from a woman aged 70-85 years in good health.

The CDR3 here is CSAPDPGGSNQPQHF. Here the CDR3 DNA reads TGCAGTGCCCCTGACCCAGGGGGCTCCAATCAGCCCCAGCATTTT. This chain joins TRBV20-1 and TRBJ1-5, with 8 bases aligning to TRBD1. Germline V CDR1 and CDR2: DFQATT, SNEGSKA (reference sequence). The ends lost 6 bases at V and 3 bases at J; junction bases unmatched: 10. CDR3 size: 15 residues.